The present T cell receptor (beta chain) was sequenced within a study of CD8 T cells in ankylosing spondylitis. Study-level findings and limits: Disease-linked clones reportedly showed significant enrichment in matched ankylosing spondylitis synovial fluid. Eight or nine highly homologous variants formed a TCR beta motif that appeared characteristic of ankylosing spondylitis blood.

Quantitative 5'-RACE with molecular barcodes produced the TCR beta libraries. TCRdb re-called the 5' RACE reads with MiXCR, one entry per CDR3 protein. Of 150,000 to 200,000 distinct CDR3 sequences listed, 10% to 15% are singletons. About this clonotype itself: Antigen: not known.

The specimen was blood, either unsorted or a sorted T cell fraction (not recorded which). This clonotype was obtained from a female donor with ankylosing spondylitis or in good health (not recorded which).

DNA for the CDR3: TGTGCCTGGGCCGGAGAGGCCTCTGGAAACACCATATATTTT. Its translation is CAWAGEASGNTIYF. The chain carries TRBV30 and TRBJ1-3; D is unclear. Per the germline V gene, CDR1 is GTSNPN and CDR2 is SVGIG (reference sequence). The CDR3 loop spans 14 amino acids. The V end was cut by 5 bases, the J end by 0 bases, with 11 bases between.